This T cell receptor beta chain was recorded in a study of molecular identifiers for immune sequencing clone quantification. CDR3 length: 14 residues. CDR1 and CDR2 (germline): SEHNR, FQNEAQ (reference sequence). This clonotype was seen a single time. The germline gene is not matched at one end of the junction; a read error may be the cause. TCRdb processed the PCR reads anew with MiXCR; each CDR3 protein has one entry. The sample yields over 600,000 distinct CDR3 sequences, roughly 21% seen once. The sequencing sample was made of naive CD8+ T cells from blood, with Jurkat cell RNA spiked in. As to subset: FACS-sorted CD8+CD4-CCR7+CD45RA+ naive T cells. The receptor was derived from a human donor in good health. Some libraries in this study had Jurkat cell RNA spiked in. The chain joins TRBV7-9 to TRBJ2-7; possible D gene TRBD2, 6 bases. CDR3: CAGSLVGLTFEQYF. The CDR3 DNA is TGTGCCGGCAGCTTAGTAGGACTAACCTTCGAGCAGTACTTC.